Following are 8 T cell receptor beta chains from one sample sequenced in a study of graft-versus-host responses after intestinal transplantation. TCRdb keeps only in-frame clones here, not all; method: immunoSEQ multiplex PCR. Here the sample spans tens of thousands of clones, under 95% being singletons. No antigen is known for these receptors. The source was unstimulated CD8+ T cells sorted from spleen or lymph node cells, collected before intestinal transplant. The receptors come from a human donor who received an intestinal transplant.

V is TRBV9 and J is TRBJ2-1; 13 positions match TRBD2. Germline trimming cut 3 bases from V and 5 bases from J; bases unmatched to any gene: 8. The germline CDR1 and CDR2 sequences are SGDLS and YYNGEE. The CDR3 loop spans 17 amino acids. The CDR3 DNA follows: TGTGCCAGCAGCGCCACAGGGACTAGCGGGGATGACAATGAGCAGTTCTTC. Its protein is CASSATGTSGDDNEQFF.

The CDR3, as DNA: TGTGCCAGCAGCTTAGGACAGGGGGTCGCCGGGGAGCTGTTTTTT. Translated: CASSLGQGVAGELFF. The chain uses TRBV5-6 and TRBJ2-2; 10 bases match TRBD1. The CDR3 spans 15 residues. V lost 2 bases, J lost 6 bases, and 4 bases stayed unmatched. Germline lookup yields CDR1 SGHDT and CDR2 YYEEEE. The whole variable domain, remainder taken from reference TRBV5-6 and TRBJ2-2, is DAGVTQSPTHLIKTRGQQVTLRCSPKSGHDTVSWYQQALGQGPQFIFQYYEEEERQRGNFPDRFSGHQFPNYSSELNVNALLLGDSALYLCASSLGQGVAGELFFGEGSRLTVL.

This clone was seen once. The chain carries TRBV6-4 and TRBJ2-1; 12 nucleotides align to TRBD2. CDR3 size: 16 residues. Per germline, CDR1 MRHNA and CDR2 SNTAGT. Trimming removed 5 bases from V and 0 bases from J; junction bases left unmatched: 2. CDR3: CASSPSGGASYNEQFF. The CDR3 nucleotides are TGTGCCAGCAGTCCTAGCGGGGGGGCCTCCTACAATGAGCAGTTCTTC.

The chain joins TRBV27 to TRBJ1-2, with TRBD1 identical over 7 bases. Germline V lookup: CDR1 MNHEY, CDR2 SMNVEV (reference sequence). Germline trimming cut 2 bases from V and 2 bases from J; bases unmatched to any gene: 5. The CDR3 covers 15 residues. CDR3 amino acids: CASSLKGASNYGYTF. The DNA for the CDR3 is TGTGCCAGCAGTTTAAAGGGGGCCTCAAACTATGGCTACACCTTC.

The chain joins TRBV12-5 to TRBJ2-2; perhaps TRBD2 as D (6 bases). This CDR3 contains 13 residues. V lost 6 bases and J 6 bases, leaving 11 bases between the germline ends. Germline CDR1 reads LGHNT; CDR2 reads FRNRAP. The CDR3 region is CASGREAAGELFF. In nucleotides, the CDR3 is TGTGCTAGTGGCAGGGAGGCGGCCGGGGAGCTGTTTTTT.

The V call is TRBV14, the J call TRBJ2-7, with 12 bases matching TRBD1. The CDR3 has 15 amino acids. Germline V gene sequence: CDR1 SGHDN, CDR2 FVKESK. The V gene end was trimmed by 5 bases and the J gene end by 5 bases; junction bases not matched to a gene: 7. CDR3 sequence: CASSTQGQGAHEQYF. CDR3 DNA sequence: TGTGCCAGCAGCACCCAGGGACAGGGGGCCCACGAGCAGTACTTC. The whole variable domain, remainder taken from reference TRBV14 and TRBJ2-7, is EAGVTQFPSHSVIEKGQTVTLRCDPISGHDNLYWYRRVMGKEIKFLLHFVKESKQDESGMPNNRFLAERTGGTYSTLKVQPAELEDSGVYFCASSTQGQGAHEQYFGPGTRLTVT.

This rearrangement joins TRBV2 to TRBJ1-1; 9 bases align to TRBD1. The trim removed 5 bases at V and 0 bases at J, leaving 4 bases unmatched. Per germline, CDR1 SNHLY and CDR2 FYNNEI. The CDR3 contains 15 residues. The CDR3 spells CASSWTGAMNTEAFF. CDR3 coding DNA: TGTGCCAGCAGTTGGACAGGGGCCATGAACACTGAAGCTTTCTTT.

J is TRBJ1-1 and V is TRBV5-6; 8 bases match TRBD1. Germline loops: CDR1 SGHDT, CDR2 YYEEEE. Germline trimming cut 6 bases from V and 0 bases from J; bases unmatched to any gene: 4. The CDR3 totals 14 residues. In DNA form, the CDR3 reads TGTGCCAGCAACCACAGGGGGATGAACACTGAAGCTTTCTTT. Translating it yields CASNHRGMNTEAFF.